This T cell receptor beta chain was obtained from a study of cytomegalovirus exposure and HLA in healthy donors. Study-level points and caveats: In the roughly 130 validation repertoires, a later analysis found that first-cohort TCR clusters tended to co-occur. The classifier reportedly diagnosed cytomegalovirus status with high sensitivity and specificity. Most TCR sequences showed up rarely, but some public TCRs showed up in many donors.

Germline assignment: CDR1 SGHDT and CDR2 YYEEEE. The V end was cut by 0 bases, the J end by 5 bases, with 5 bases between. The CDR3 spans 12 residues. Assay: immunoSEQ multiplex PCR; the TCRdb copy retains only in-frame clones and omits some. The table includes over 250,000 clones, roughly 87% detected once. The donors belonged to the roughly 110-subject validation cohort, separate from the roughly 700-subject first cohort. This clone has only a few counts. What it recognizes is unknown. What was sequenced was PBMCs. The source is a woman in her 30s in good health and CMV-seropositive. The chain carries TRBV5-6 and TRBJ2-5; D perhaps matches TRBD2 (5 bases). CDR3 coding DNA: TGTGCCAGCAGCTTGGGGGAGGAGACCCAGTACTTC. Translation: CASSLGEETQYF. The full variable domain, completed using reference TRBV5-6 and TRBJ2-5, is DAGVTQSPTHLIKTRGQQVTLRCSPKSGHDTVSWYQQALGQGPQFIFQYYEEEERQRGNFPDRFSGHQFPNYSSELNVNALLLGDSALYLCASSLGEETQYFGPGTRLLVL.